This T cell receptor beta chain was identified in a study of T cells after yellow fever vaccination. The CDR3 is made up of 17 amino acids. Germline V gene lookup returns CDR1 MNHEY and CDR2 SVGAGI. Trimming took off 2 bases at V and 5 bases at J, with 18 bases between the two ends. TCRdb itself ran the 5' RACE reads through MiXCR, one entry per CDR3 protein. The table records roughly 94,000 distinct CDR3 sequences, around 9.8% of them present only once. The specimen was CD8+ T cells not binding an NS4B(214-222) dextramer, sorted from PBMCs, collected roughly 14 days after the first yellow fever vaccination. The sequence was collected from a man between 18 and 29 years old who received the YFV17D yellow fever vaccine. This rearrangement joins TRBV6-5 to TRBJ1-4, with D possibly matching TRBD1 (5 bases). The CDR3 region has the DNA TGTGCCAGCAGTTACGGGGCGGGACTGATGATAAATGAAAAACTGTTTTTT. Its translation: CASSYGAGLMINEKLFF.